Below, 27 T cell receptor beta chains from the same sample are listed, as sequenced in a study of identical twins. Each CDR3 protein is one row after TCRdb ran MiXCR on the 5' RACE reads. Seen here are under 300,000 distinct CDR3 sequences, about 8.9% observed once, and the top ten hold 3%. The same sample was also studied in work on yellow fever vaccine responses in identical twins.

Sequencing was carried out using CD8+ T cells sorted from blood. Receptors were obtained from a woman between 18 and 30 years old in good health.

This clonotype was observed at least ten times. The CDR3 loop is CSVGRDRDYEQYF. The CDR3 DNA reads TGCAGCGTTGGCCGGGACAGGGACTACGAGCAGTACTTC. The gene calls are TRBV29-1 and TRBJ2-7, with TRBD1 matching over 9 bases. Trimming took 4 bases from V and 3 from J; bases not matched to a gene: 4. The length of the CDR3 is 13 residues. CDR1 and CDR2 from the germline V gene are SQVTM and ANQGSEA.

The chain is built from TRBV4-3 and TRBJ2-6; D is unresolved. Germline loops: CDR1 LGHNA, CDR2 YSLEER. The germline V and J ends were trimmed by 0 bases and 0 bases, with 6 bases remaining between them. There are 16 residues in the CDR3. Here the CDR3 reads CASSQEPFSGANVLTF. In DNA form, the CDR3 reads TGCGCCAGCAGCCAAGAACCCTTCTCTGGGGCCAACGTCCTGACTTTC.

V usage is TRBV4-1 and J usage is TRBJ2-7, with D perhaps matching TRBD2 (7 bases). Trimming shortened V by 4 bases and J by 3 bases, and 19 bases separated the two germline ends. CDR1 MGHRA and CDR2 YSYEKL come from the germline V gene. The CDR3 extends over 16 amino acids. The CDR3 nucleotides read TGCGCCAGCAGCCCCCGAAGGGGGGGGGCTTTCTACGAGCAGTACTTC. Protein sequence: CASSPRRGGAFYEQYF.

The CDR3 loop is CATSELTSGKAGELFF. DNA for the CDR3: TGTGCCACCAGTGAGTTGACTAGCGGGAAGGCCGGGGAGCTGTTTTTT. The chain links TRBV24-1 to TRBJ2-2, with 11 bases that match TRBD2. CDR1 is KGHDR and CDR2 is SFDVKD in the germline V gene. The CDR3 totals 16 residues. Germline trimming cut 4 bases from V and 6 bases from J; bases unmatched to any gene: 6.

The DNA of the CDR3 is TGTGCCAGCAGCTGGGGCCCCAGCTACGAGCAGTACTTC. Residues: CASSWGPSYEQYF. The chain recombines TRBV27 with TRBJ2-7, with a possible D match to TRBD1 (5 bases). The V and J ends lost 6 bases and 3 bases respectively, with 12 bases between them. The CDR3 consists of 13 residues. The germline V gene has CDR1 MNHEY and CDR2 SMNVEV (reference sequence).

This clonotype was counted ten times or more. This chain connects TRBV6-1 to TRBJ2-2; 8 nucleotides align to TRBD1. The CDR3 length is 14 residues. The germline V gene has CDR1 MNHNS and CDR2 SASEGT. V shed 5 bases, J shed 5 bases, and the junction held 4 bases outside the gene matches. The CDR3 is CASSPRQGTGELFF. In DNA form, the CDR3 reads TGTGCCAGCAGTCCAAGACAGGGGACCGGGGAGCTGTTTTTT.

This clonotype was recorded many times. The chain is built from TRBV14 and TRBJ2-1, with 11 bases identical to TRBD2. Germline values: CDR1 SGHDN, CDR2 FVKESK. The CDR3 has 19 residues. Trimming took 0 bases from V and 7 from J; bases not matched to a gene: 14. The CDR3 protein is CASSQDPPTSGSPLNEQFF. DNA of the CDR3: TGTGCCAGCAGCCAAGATCCTCCTACTAGCGGGAGCCCCTTGAATGAGCAGTTCTTC.

This clonotype appeared a few times. CDR3 sequence: CASSQGLLPETQYF. The CDR3, as DNA: TGTGCCAGCAGCCAGGGACTGCTACCAGAGACCCAGTACTTC. The chain is built from TRBV6-1 and TRBJ2-5, with D possibly being TRBD2 (6 bases). V dropped 6 bases and J dropped 4 bases, with 15 bases sitting between them. The germline CDR1 and CDR2 sequences are MNHNS and SASEGT. This CDR3 has 14 amino acids.

This clonotype has only a few counts. This chain links TRBV4-3 with TRBJ2-5; D tentatively fits TRBD1 or TRBD2 (5 bases each). The V gene's germline CDR1 is LGHNA and CDR2 YSLEER. The CDR3 is 15 residues long. The V and J ends lost 4 bases and 4 bases respectively, with 16 bases between them. The CDR3 nucleotides read TGCGCCAGCAGCCGGACTGGGGGAACGGCAGAGACCCAGTACTTC. Its translation: CASSRTGGTAETQYF.

CDR3: CASSQDLPELVFSEQFF. The CDR3 nucleotides read TGCGCCAGCAGCCAAGATCTTCCCGAACTAGTCTTTAGTGAGCAGTTCTTC. V is TRBV4-3 and J is TRBJ2-1, with D perhaps TRBD2 (5 bases). Deletions cut 0 bases from V and 9 bases from J, with 21 bases between. The V gene's germline CDR1 is LGHNA and CDR2 YSLEER. There are 17 residues in the CDR3.

The chain joins TRBV28 to TRBJ2-1; 8 nucleotides match TRBD2. V shed 6 bases and J 3 bases; nucleotides not matched to a gene: 13. Per the germline V gene, CDR1 is MDHEN and CDR2 is SYDVKM. This CDR3 has 17 amino acids. In DNA form, the CDR3 reads TGTGCCAGCAGCGAGACTACCCCAGCGGGAGTCTACAATGAGCAGTTCTTC. It translates to CASSETTPAGVYNEQFF.

V usage is TRBV4-1 and J usage is TRBJ1-1; perhaps TRBD1 as D (6 bases). The CDR3 contains 14 residues. The V end was cut by 4 bases, the J end by 2 bases, with 11 bases between. From germline, CDR1 is MGHRA and CDR2 YSYEKL. The CDR3 is CASSRQQGNTEAFF. As DNA, the CDR3 is TGCGCCAGCAGCCGGCAACAGGGAAACACTGAAGCTTTCTTT.

This clonotype was recorded many times. The chain combines TRBV6-5 with TRBJ2-5, with D possibly matching TRBD1 (7 bases). V was trimmed by 4 bases and J by 5 bases, leaving 14 bases between them. Germline V gene sequence: CDR1 MNHEY, CDR2 SVGAGI. The CDR3 is 14 amino acids. In DNA form, the CDR3 reads TGTGCCAGCAGTTTGATGACAGGGAGGGAGACCCAGTACTTC. The encoded protein is CASSLMTGRETQYF.

This chain links TRBV19 with TRBJ2-1; D remains ambiguous. Trimming took 1 base from V and 3 from J, leaving 4 bases between them. Per the germline V gene, CDR1 is LNHDA and CDR2 is SQIVND (reference sequence). The CDR3 runs to 13 residues. The CDR3 loop reads CASSIVDYNEQFF. The CDR3 DNA follows: TGTGCCAGTAGTATAGTTGACTACAATGAGCAGTTCTTC. Drawing the rest from reference TRBV19 and TRBJ2-1, the complete variable domain is DGGITQSPKYLFRKEGQNVTLSCEQNLNHDAMYWYRQDPGQGLRLIYYSQIVNDFQKGDIAEGYSVSREKKESFPLTVTSAQKNPTAFYLCASSIVDYNEQFFGPGTRLTVL.

This clonotype was counted ten times or more. V usage is TRBV6-5 and J usage is TRBJ2-7; possibly TRBD1 for D (5 bases). The CDR3 sequence is 13 residues long. With 4 bases removed from V and 2 bases from J, the gap between germline ends came to 9 bases. Germline V gene lookup returns CDR1 MNHEY and CDR2 SVGAGI. Here the CDR3 reads CASSSGRAYEQYF. The DNA for the CDR3 is TGTGCCAGCAGTTCGGGCAGGGCCTACGAGCAGTACTTC.

This clonotype was seen a few times. The chain recombines TRBV7-8 with TRBJ2-1; tentatively, D is TRBD2 (6 bases). The CDR3 has 15 amino acids. Germline V gives CDR1 SGHVS, CDR2 FQNEAQ. V was shortened by 5 bases and J by 2 bases, with 13 bases between the two germline ends. This CDR3 is CASSLPGVTYNEQFF. The DNA for the CDR3 is TGTGCCAGCAGCCTACCGGGAGTCACCTACAATGAGCAGTTCTTC.

This clonotype was picked up a small number of times. This chain links TRBV27 with TRBJ1-5; TRBD1 is a possible D gene (5 bases). The CDR3 sequence is 15 residues long. V lost 8 bases and J 3 bases, leaving 17 bases between the germline ends. Germline values: CDR1 MNHEY, CDR2 SMNVEV (reference sequence). The CDR3 DNA sequence: TGTGCCAGCTCTCTTGGGGGGGGTAACAATCAGCCCCAGCATTTT. It translates to CASSLGGGNNQPQHF.

This clonotype came up many times. This chain uses TRBV7-9 with TRBJ1-1, with 9 bases that match TRBD1. This CDR3 spans 14 amino acids. Trimming at V came to 4 bases and at J to 1 base, leaving 1 base not matched to a gene. Germline V gene sequence: CDR1 SEHNR, CDR2 FQNEAQ (reference sequence). DNA of the CDR3: TGTGCCAGCAGCTGGGACAGGGCGAACACTGAAGCTTTCTTT. As protein: CASSWDRANTEAFF.

This clonotype was seen at least ten times. This chain uses TRBV15 with TRBJ2-2; no clear D gene. Trimming cost V 5 bases and J 1 base, with 8 bases left between them. Per germline, CDR1 LNHNV and CDR2 YYDKDF (reference sequence). The CDR3 contains 14 residues. CDR3 nucleotides: TGTGCCACCAGCGGCAACAGGAACACCGGGGAGCTGTTTTTT. This translates into CATSGNRNTGELFF.

This clonotype showed up many times. The rearrangement joins TRBV4-2 to TRBJ2-1, with TRBD2 identical over 9 bases. The CDR3 runs to 16 residues. Germline CDR1 reads LGHNA; CDR2 reads YNFKEQ. Germline trimming cut 0 bases from V and 2 bases from J; bases unmatched to any gene: 2. In nucleotides, the CDR3 is TGTGCCAGCAGCCAAGAGGCTAGCGGGACCTACAATGAGCAGTTCTTC. Translated, it gives CASSQEASGTYNEQFF.

This CDR3 reads CASSVGGGAGQETQYF. In DNA, the CDR3 is TGTGCCAGCAGCGTAGGCGGGGGGGCTGGGCAAGAGACCCAGTACTTC. This rearrangement joins TRBV9 to TRBJ2-5, with TRBD2 matching over 9 bases. CDR1 is SGDLS, CDR2 YYNGEE, per germline. This CDR3 has 16 residues. V was pared by 0 bases and J by 2 bases, with 5 bases of the junction left unmatched.

A note on this clonotype: A much larger clone is a single base away; this may be a read error. The chain employs TRBV27 and TRBJ2-3, with TRBD1 matching 7 bases. V lost 3 bases, J lost 5 bases, and 5 bases stayed unmatched. Per germline, CDR1 MNHEY and CDR2 SMNVEV (reference sequence). The CDR3 sequence is 14 residues long. DNA of the CDR3: TGTGCCAGCAGTTTCCGACAGGGTGGAGATACGCAGTATTTT. This translates into CASSFRQGGDTQYF.

The V and J genes are TRBV12-3 or TRBV12-4 and TRBJ2-7, with 9 nucleotides matching TRBD2. CDR3 size: 14 residues. J lost 6 bases, V lost 2 bases, and 5 bases had no gene match. DNA for the CDR3: TGTGCCAGCAGTTTACCGGGACTAGCCCTCGAGCAGTACTTC. This gives the protein CASSLPGLALEQYF.

V usage is TRBV20-1 and J usage is TRBJ2-3; 9 bases line up with TRBD2. This CDR3 contains 14 residues. Trimming at V came to 6 bases and at J to 0 bases, leaving 4 bases not matched to a gene. Per the germline V gene, CDR1 is DFQATT and CDR2 is SNEGSKA (reference sequence). In nucleotides, the CDR3 is TGCAGTGCAAACGGACTAGCGAGCACAGATACGCAGTATTTT. Its protein product is CSANGLASTDTQYF.

This clonotype was seen at least ten times. The V gene is TRBV7-9, the J gene TRBJ1-1; D is undetermined. The CDR3 is made up of 15 amino acids. Germline V gene data show CDR1 as SEHNR and CDR2 as FQNEAQ (reference sequence). V gave up 8 bases and J gave up 3 bases, with 19 bases separating them. In nucleotides, the CDR3 is TGTGCCAGCCACCTACTAGACCGAATAGACACTGAAGCTTTCTTT. It is translated as CASHLLDRIDTEAFF.

This rearrangement joins TRBV27 to TRBJ2-7, with D possibly TRBD2 on 5 matching bases. This CDR3 contains 12 residues. Trimming took 6 bases from V and 7 from J, leaving 13 bases between them. The V gene's germline CDR1 is MNHEY and CDR2 SMNVEV (reference sequence). Here the CDR3 DNA reads TGTGCCAGCAGCGGTGCGGGCGATGAGCAGTACTTC. This gives the protein CASSGAGDEQYF.

The chain recombines TRBV27 with TRBJ2-3; 12 positions match TRBD2. Germline V gives CDR1 MNHEY, CDR2 SMNVEV (reference sequence). This CDR3 region has 16 residues. V lost 4 bases and J lost 4; bases outside the gene matches: 6. CDR3 amino acids: CASSSRLAGAADTQYF. The DNA of the CDR3 is TGTGCCAGCAGTTCCCGACTAGCGGGAGCGGCAGATACGCAGTATTTT.